The T cell receptor beta chain under discussion was sequenced for a study of Ad26.COV2.S vaccination and SARS-CoV-2 variants. Profiling relied on immunoSEQ multiplex PCR, and the TCRdb table lists in-frame clones only, not all of them. The table has a few hundred thousand clones, roughly 90% seen once; the top ten hold roughly 4%. The treatment denotes: 19 received Ad26.COV2.S at low or high dose, single or two shots; 5 received placebo; per-sample allocation not given. Following the first vaccine or placebo injection, samples were taken on day 63. V was cut by 4 bases and J by 2 bases, with 16 bases left in between. Germline-derived CDR1 and CDR2 are SGHRS and YFSETQ. The CDR3 extends over 15 amino acids.

This sample comprised peripheral blood, obtained in a trial of Ad26.COV2.S vaccine versus placebo. This clonotype originated in a person aged 18 to 59 who received the Ad26.COV2.S COVID-19 vaccine or a placebo. The V call is TRBV5-1, the J call TRBJ2-7; D is possibly TRBD1 (6 bases). CDR3 DNA: TGCGCCAGCAGCGCCGGACAGACCCCCGCCTACGAGCAGTACTTC. This translates into CASSAGQTPAYEQYF. The full variable domain, its missing parts supplied by reference TRBV5-1 and TRBJ2-7, is KAGVTQTPRYLIKTRGQQVTLSCSPISGHRSVSWYQQTPGQGLQFLFEYFSETQRNKGNFPGRFSGRQFSNSRSEMNVSTLELGDSALYLCASSAGQTPAYEQYFGPGTRLTVT.